This T cell receptor (beta chain) was observed in a study of blood T cells in healthy people across ages. Healthy Caucasian individuals from Russia aged about 6 to 90 served as donors. Drawn from each donor were about 9 milliliters of peripheral blood. A second PCR of roughly 7 to 11 cycles used a sample-barcoded 5' primer and a J-beta primer mix. TCRdb itself ran the 5' RACE reads through MiXCR, one entry per CDR3 protein. The sample holds about 1,400,000 distinct CDR3 sequences; 55% to 75% are singletons and the top ten take 5% to 7%. The CDR3 has 17 residues. This TCR came from a man younger than 30 in good health. The chain uses TRBV21-1 and TRBJ2-1; TRBD2 reflects the table's D call only, with no check against the DNA. TRBV21-1 is tagged as a pseudogene. Sample: blood. CDR3 bases: TGTGCCAGCAGCAAAGTAGGCGCGGGACCTCCGAGGGGTGAGCAGTTCTTC. Its translation is CASSKVGAGPPRGEQFF.